Each of the 21 T cell receptor beta chains below was sequenced from the same sample in a study of OX40 agonist ivuxolimab in advanced cancers. Sequencing was performed with immunoSEQ multiplex PCR; in TCRdb, only in-frame clones are kept and a portion is missing. The data show fewer than 55,000 clones, 81% seen once. The sequencing used CD4+ or CD8+ T cells sorted from blood, collected in a trial of the OX40 agonist ivuxolimab. The receptors stem from an adult with an advanced solid tumor such as melanoma, head and neck, liver or kidney cancer.

CDR3 sequence: CASSLSGIVTDTQYF. The CDR3 nucleotides are TGTGCCAGCAGCCTAAGCGGAATAGTCACAGATACGCAGTATTTT. The chain links TRBV6-5 to TRBJ2-3; possible D gene TRBD2, 5 bases. Germline CDR1 reads MNHEY; CDR2 reads SVGAGI. V shed 6 bases and J shed 2 bases, with 15 bases lying between them. CDR3 size: 15 residues.

This chain joins TRBV11-2 and TRBJ2-2; D gene ambiguous. V was trimmed by 0 bases and J by 1 base, leaving 9 bases between them. Germline values: CDR1 SGHAT, CDR2 FQNNGV. The CDR3 spans 16 residues. The chain's CDR3 is CASSLDLVQNTGELFF. CDR3 bases: TGTGCCAGCAGCTTAGATCTTGTACAGAACACCGGGGAGCTGTTTTTT.

The chain is built from TRBV28 and TRBJ1-2, with TRBD1 matching over 7 bases. V dropped 5 bases and J dropped 0; count of bases not matched to a gene: 6. This CDR3 spans 15 amino acids. From germline, CDR1 is MDHEN and CDR2 SYDVKM. In DNA form, the CDR3 reads TGTGCCAGCAGTGGCCAGGGGGTAGCTAACTATGGCTACACCTTC. Amino acids: CASSGQGVANYGYTF.

This chain connects TRBV28 to TRBJ1-1; perhaps TRBD1 as D (6 bases). The CDR3 covers 16 residues. V gave up 0 bases and J gave up 3 bases, with 14 bases separating them. Per germline, CDR1 MDHEN and CDR2 SYDVKM. This CDR3 reads CASSLWEEGVHTEAFF. CDR3 sequence (DNA): TGTGCCAGCAGTTTATGGGAGGAGGGGGTGCACACTGAAGCTTTCTTT.

The CDR3 sequence: CATGTGLSNQPQHF. The DNA of the CDR3 is TGTGCCACCGGGACAGGTCTTAGCAATCAGCCCCAGCATTTT. The genes are TRBV28 and TRBJ1-5, with TRBD1 matching 8 bases. The CDR3 extends over 14 amino acids. The V segment lost 10 bases and the J segment 0 bases; nucleotides outside the gene matches: 5. CDR1 and CDR2 (germline): MDHEN, SYDVKM.

The CDR3 DNA reads as TGTGCCAGCCGGACTAGCGGGGATGCCATCTCCTACGAGCAGTACTTC. Translation: CASRTSGDAISYEQYF. V and J are TRBV11-2 and TRBJ2-7; 12 bases fit TRBD2. CDR3 length: 16 residues. Germline loops: CDR1 SGHAT, CDR2 FQNNGV. Trimming took 8 bases from V and 0 from J; bases not matched to a gene: 8.

The rearrangement joins TRBV28 to TRBJ2-7, with unresolved D. The V end lost 3 bases, the J end lost 3 bases, and 18 bases lay between the germline ends. This CDR3 spans 16 amino acids. Germline-derived CDR1 and CDR2 are MDHEN and SYDVKM. As DNA, the CDR3 is TGTGCCAGCAGTTTTCTCCCCGATGCCCGGAACTACGAGCAGTACTTC. Translating gives CASSFLPDARNYEQYF.

The chain links TRBV4-3 to TRBJ2-3; D gene unclear. This CDR3 contains 17 residues. The germline CDR1 and CDR2 sequences are LGHNA and YSLEER. V gave up 5 bases and J gave up 2 bases, with 20 bases separating them. In DNA form, the CDR3 reads TGCGCCAGCAGCGAGGAACTAAAGGTAGACCACACAGATACGCAGTATTTT. Its protein product is CASSEELKVDHTDTQYF.

The chain couples TRBV4-1 to TRBJ2-2; tentative D call: TRBD2 (5 bases). CDR1 and CDR2 (germline): MGHRA, YSYEKL. V dropped 3 bases and J dropped 6 bases, with 8 bases sitting between them. This CDR3 comprises 13 residues. The CDR3 region is CASSHNGAGELFF. The CDR3 nucleotides are TGCGCCAGCAGCCATAACGGGGCCGGGGAGCTGTTTTTT.

The chain couples TRBV7-9 to TRBJ2-7, with D tentatively TRBD1 or TRBD2 (5 bases each). The CDR3 spans 11 residues. The germline CDR1 and CDR2 sequences are SEHNR and FQNEAQ (reference sequence). The V and J ends lost 3 bases and 6 bases respectively, with 6 bases between them. CDR3 sequence (DNA): TGTGCCAGCAGCTTGAGGGGCGAGCAGTACTTC. Protein product: CASSLRGEQYF.

CDR3: CASSSRTESKNIQYF. DNA for the CDR3: TGTGCCAGCAGTTCCCGGACAGAATCCAAAAACATTCAGTACTTC. The chain uses TRBV28 and TRBJ2-4; D is possibly TRBD1 (6 bases). Germline V gene sequence: CDR1 MDHEN, CDR2 SYDVKM. Trimming cost V 4 bases and J 2 bases, with 12 bases left between them. This CDR3 has 15 residues.

The gene calls are TRBV27 and TRBJ2-3; 12 bases match TRBD2. Germline values: CDR1 MNHEY, CDR2 SMNVEV (reference sequence). With 5 bases clipped from V and 1 base from J, the junction kept 1 base outside the gene matches. This CDR3 has 15 residues. The CDR3 DNA reads TGTGCCAGCAGTCGACTAGCGGGGGGCACAGATACGCAGTATTTT. Protein product: CASSRLAGGTDTQYF.

V and J are TRBV19 and TRBJ2-3; D ambiguous. The CDR3 consists of 13 residues. Looked up from germline, CDR1 is LNHDA and CDR2 is SQIVND (reference sequence). V lost 6 bases and J lost 4, with 11 bases in between. This chain's CDR3 is CASSPPNADTQYF. The DNA for the CDR3 is TGTGCCAGTAGCCCCCCGAATGCAGATACGCAGTATTTT. Based on the CDR3 plus reference TRBV19 and TRBJ2-3, the full variable domain is DGGITQSPKYLFRKEGQNVTLSCEQNLNHDAMYWYRQDPGQGLRLIYYSQIVNDFQKGDIAEGYSVSREKKESFPLTVTSAQKNPTAFYLCASSPPNADTQYFGPGTRLTVL.

As concerns this clone: This same CDR3 is encoded by further DNA sequences in the sample. The rearrangement links TRBV29-1 to TRBJ1-1, with 7 bases identical to TRBD1. This CDR3 has 11 residues. Germline CDR1 is SQVTM and CDR2 is ANQGSEA. V was clipped by 8 bases and J by 8 bases; unmatched bases: 8. Here the CDR3 DNA reads TGCAGCTCGAGGACAGGACCAGAAGCTTTCTTT. Protein product: CSSRTGPEAFF. The variable domain in full, with the rest retrieved from reference TRBV29-1 and TRBJ1-1, is SAVISQKPSRDICQRGTSLTIQCQVDSQVTMMFWYRQQPGQSLTLIATANQGSEATYESGFVIDKFPISRPNLTFSTLTVSNMSPEDSSIYLCSSRTGPEAFFGQGTRLTVV.

This chain connects TRBV5-4 to TRBJ2-1; D remains ambiguous. CDR1 SGHNT and CDR2 YYREEE come from the germline V gene (reference sequence). There are 12 residues in the CDR3. V lost 4 bases, J lost 7 bases, and 9 bases lay in between. The chain's CDR3 is CASSRWGNEQFF. The CDR3 DNA follows: TGTGCCAGCAGCCGATGGGGTAATGAGCAGTTCTTC.

This chain uses TRBV7-9 with TRBJ2-3; TRBD2 matches 12 bases. The V gene's germline CDR1 is SEHNR and CDR2 FQNEAQ (reference sequence). Losses at the gene ends were 7 bases for V and 4 bases for J; bases not matched to a gene: 9. This CDR3 contains 16 residues. The CDR3 sequence is CASISPSGRGPDTQYF. CDR3 nucleotide sequence: TGTGCCAGCATCTCCCCTAGCGGGAGGGGGCCAGATACGCAGTATTTT.

The CDR3 DNA is TGTGCCATCAGTGCCGAGGGACAGGGGATCGTAGGAGATACGCAGTATTTT. Translating gives CAISAEGQGIVGDTQYF. The V call is TRBV10-3, the J call TRBJ2-3; the match to TRBD1 covers 10 bases. Looked up from germline, CDR1 is ENHRY and CDR2 is SYGVKD. Unmatched junction bases numbered 12, after V lost 4 bases and J lost 5 bases. The CDR3 length is 17 residues.

The chain joins TRBV7-9 to TRBJ2-3; D call uncertain. Germline V gene lookup returns CDR1 SEHNR and CDR2 FQNEAQ (reference sequence). There are 12 residues in the CDR3. Trimming left V 3 bases short and J 3 bases short, with 4 bases between. CDR3 sequence reads: CASSFITDTQYF. CDR3 DNA sequence: TGTGCCAGCAGCTTCATTACAGATACGCAGTATTTT.

The gene calls are TRBV27 and TRBJ2-7; 7 bases agree with TRBD2. Germline loops: CDR1 MNHEY, CDR2 SMNVEV (reference sequence). With 2 bases clipped from V and 2 bases from J, the junction kept 6 bases outside the gene matches. The CDR3 length is 15 residues. The CDR3 protein is CASSLDASGAYEQYF. The CDR3 DNA sequence: TGTGCCAGCAGTTTAGACGCTAGCGGAGCCTACGAGCAGTACTTC.

The chain recombines TRBV4-1 with TRBJ1-1; D is possibly TRBD1 (6 bases). Trimming stripped 4 bases from V and 1 base from J, with 13 bases between. This CDR3 comprises 15 residues. Germline lookup yields CDR1 MGHRA and CDR2 YSYEKL. CDR3 protein: CASSPQQGWNTEAFF. The CDR3 nucleotides are TGCGCCAGCAGCCCTCAACAGGGATGGAACACTGAAGCTTTCTTT.

This chain connects TRBV6-5 to TRBJ2-2; no definite D call. Germline CDR1 MNHEY, CDR2 SVGAGI. With 0 bases removed from V and 5 bases from J, the gap between germline ends came to 4 bases. The CDR3 is made up of 13 amino acids. The CDR3 DNA is TGTGCCAGCAGTTACTCGAGGACCGGGGAGCTGTTTTTT. This sequence encodes CASSYSRTGELFF.